This T cell receptor (beta chain) was captured by sequencing in a study of blood T cell repertoires in COVID-19. Original processing methods: Using reference gene primer amplification, nucleated cell counts were estimated. Only in-frame clones appear in the TCRdb table, and some are missing; sequencing was by immunoSEQ multiplex PCR. V, J and clone size derive from that table, while D and trimming were established from the DNA sequence. This table holds about 82,000 clones, 80% found once. V was clipped by 0 bases and J by 3 bases, with 7 bases between them. The CDR3 is 14 residues long. The germline gives CDR1 SSHAT, CDR2 FNYEAQ (reference sequence).

This TCR came from a woman aged 40 to 50 with active or convalescent COVID-19. Sample: peripheral blood. The chain has TRBV7-7 and TRBJ2-3; D not resolved. The CDR3 spells CASSLAATTDTQYF. The CDR3, as DNA: TGTGCCAGCAGCTTAGCCGCGACAACAGATACGCAGTATTTT.